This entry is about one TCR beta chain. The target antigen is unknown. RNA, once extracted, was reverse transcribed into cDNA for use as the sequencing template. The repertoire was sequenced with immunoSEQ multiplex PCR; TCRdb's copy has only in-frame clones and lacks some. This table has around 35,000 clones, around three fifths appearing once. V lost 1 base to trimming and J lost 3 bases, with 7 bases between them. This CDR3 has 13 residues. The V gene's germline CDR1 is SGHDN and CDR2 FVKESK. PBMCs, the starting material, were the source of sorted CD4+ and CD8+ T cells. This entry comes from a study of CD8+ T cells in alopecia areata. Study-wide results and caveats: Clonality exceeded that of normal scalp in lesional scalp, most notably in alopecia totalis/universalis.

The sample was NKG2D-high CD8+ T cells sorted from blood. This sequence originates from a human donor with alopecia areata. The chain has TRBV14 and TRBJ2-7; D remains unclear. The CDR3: CASSQGGGYEQYF. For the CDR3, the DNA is TGTGCCAGCAGCCAAGGGGGTGGCTACGAGCAGTACTTC.